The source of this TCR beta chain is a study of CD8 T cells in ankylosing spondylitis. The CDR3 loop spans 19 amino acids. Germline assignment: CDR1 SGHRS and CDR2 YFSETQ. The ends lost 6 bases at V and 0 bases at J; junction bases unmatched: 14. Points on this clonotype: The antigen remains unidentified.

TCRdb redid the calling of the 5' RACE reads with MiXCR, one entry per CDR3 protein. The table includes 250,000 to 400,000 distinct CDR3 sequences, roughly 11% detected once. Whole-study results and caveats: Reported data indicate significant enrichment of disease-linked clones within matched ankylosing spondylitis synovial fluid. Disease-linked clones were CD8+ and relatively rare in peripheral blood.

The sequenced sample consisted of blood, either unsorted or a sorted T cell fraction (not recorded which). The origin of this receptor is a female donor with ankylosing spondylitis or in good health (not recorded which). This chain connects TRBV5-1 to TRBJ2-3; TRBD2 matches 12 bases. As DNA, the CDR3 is TGCGCCAGCAAGTCCGCTAGCGGGAGGGCGTCGGCTAGCACAGATACGCAGTATTTT. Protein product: CASKSASGRASASTDTQYF.